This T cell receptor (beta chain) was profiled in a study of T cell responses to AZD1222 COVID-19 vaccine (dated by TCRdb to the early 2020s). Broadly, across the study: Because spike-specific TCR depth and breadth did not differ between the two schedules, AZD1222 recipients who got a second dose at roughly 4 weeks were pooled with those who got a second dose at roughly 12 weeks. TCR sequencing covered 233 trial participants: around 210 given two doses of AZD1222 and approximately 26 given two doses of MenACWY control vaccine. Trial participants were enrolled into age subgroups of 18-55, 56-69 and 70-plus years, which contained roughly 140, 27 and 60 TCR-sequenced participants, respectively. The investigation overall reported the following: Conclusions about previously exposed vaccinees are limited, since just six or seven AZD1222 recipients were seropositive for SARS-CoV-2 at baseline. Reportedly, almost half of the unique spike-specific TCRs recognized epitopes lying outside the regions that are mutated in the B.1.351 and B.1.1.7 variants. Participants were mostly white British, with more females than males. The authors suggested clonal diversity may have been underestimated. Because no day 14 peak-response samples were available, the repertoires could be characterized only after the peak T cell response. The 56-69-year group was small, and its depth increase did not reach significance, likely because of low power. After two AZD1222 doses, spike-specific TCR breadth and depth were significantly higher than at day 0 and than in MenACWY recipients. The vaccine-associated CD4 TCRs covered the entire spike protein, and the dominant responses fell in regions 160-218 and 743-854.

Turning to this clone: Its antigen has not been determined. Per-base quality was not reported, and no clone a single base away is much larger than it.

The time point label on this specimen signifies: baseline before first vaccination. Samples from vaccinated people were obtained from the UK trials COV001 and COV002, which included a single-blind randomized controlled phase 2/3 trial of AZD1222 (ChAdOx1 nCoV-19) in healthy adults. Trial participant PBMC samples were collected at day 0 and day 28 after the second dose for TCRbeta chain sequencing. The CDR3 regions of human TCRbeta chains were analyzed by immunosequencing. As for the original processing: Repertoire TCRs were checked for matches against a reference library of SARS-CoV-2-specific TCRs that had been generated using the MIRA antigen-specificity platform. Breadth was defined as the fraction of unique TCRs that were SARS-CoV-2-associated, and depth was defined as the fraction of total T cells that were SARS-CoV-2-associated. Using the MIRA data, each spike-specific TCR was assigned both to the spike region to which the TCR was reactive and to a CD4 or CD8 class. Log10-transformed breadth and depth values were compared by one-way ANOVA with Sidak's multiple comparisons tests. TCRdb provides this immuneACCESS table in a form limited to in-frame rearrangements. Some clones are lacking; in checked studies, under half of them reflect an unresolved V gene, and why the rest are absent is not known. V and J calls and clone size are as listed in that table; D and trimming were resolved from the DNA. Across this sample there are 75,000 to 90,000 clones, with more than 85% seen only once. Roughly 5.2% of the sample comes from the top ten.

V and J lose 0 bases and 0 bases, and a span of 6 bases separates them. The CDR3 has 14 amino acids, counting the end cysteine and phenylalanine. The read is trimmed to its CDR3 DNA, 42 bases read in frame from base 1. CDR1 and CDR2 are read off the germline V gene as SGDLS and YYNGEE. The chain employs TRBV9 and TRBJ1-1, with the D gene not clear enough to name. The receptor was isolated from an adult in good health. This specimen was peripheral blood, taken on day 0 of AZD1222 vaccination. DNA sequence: TGTGCCAGCAGCGTAGGAACATTGAACACTGAAGCTTTCTTT. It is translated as CASSVGTLNTEAFF.